These 30 T cell receptor beta chains share one sample of origin, sequenced in a study of OX40 agonist ivuxolimab in advanced cancers. The repertoire was sequenced with immunoSEQ multiplex PCR; TCRdb's copy has only in-frame clones and lacks some. The sample includes about 83,000 clones, around 90% of them seen just once. Material: CD4+ or CD8+ T cells sorted from blood, obtained in a trial of the OX40 agonist ivuxolimab. The receptors originated from an adult with an advanced solid tumor such as melanoma, head and neck, liver or kidney cancer.

V gene TRBV19 combines with J gene TRBJ2-7, with TRBD2 matching over 11 bases. The germline gives CDR1 LNHDA, CDR2 SQIVND (reference sequence). The CDR3 has 15 residues. After removal of 5 bases from V and 0 bases from J, the junction contained 3 bases not matched to a gene. CDR3 sequence reads: CASSAGLAGSYEQYF. CDR3 nucleotides: TGTGCCAGTAGTGCAGGACTAGCGGGCTCCTACGAGCAGTACTTC.

This rearrangement joins TRBV6-5 to TRBJ1-3; D is possibly TRBD1 (5 bases). This CDR3 region has 14 residues. Germline assignment: CDR1 MNHEY and CDR2 SVGAGI. The V end was cut by 6 bases, the J end by 2 bases, with 11 bases between. The CDR3: CASRPGGAGNTIYF. The CDR3 DNA reads TGTGCCAGCAGGCCTGGGGGGGCTGGAAACACCATATATTTT.

The chain combines TRBV28 with TRBJ1-6, with D hard to call. Germline V gene sequence: CDR1 MDHEN, CDR2 SYDVKM. This CDR3 has 15 residues. Trimming took off 3 bases at V and 7 bases at J, with 13 bases between the two ends. CDR3 DNA sequence: TGTGCCAGCAGTTTGGAGGGCCCCGGAAATTCACCCCTCCACTTT. As protein: CASSLEGPGNSPLHF.

J is TRBJ2-1 and V is TRBV19; TRBD2 is a possible D gene (5 bases). CDR3 size: 14 residues. Trimming shortened V by 7 bases and J by 7 bases, and 17 bases separated the two germline ends. The germline CDR1 and CDR2 sequences are LNHDA and SQIVND (reference sequence). This CDR3 is CASKLRTDLNEQFF. CDR3 bases: TGTGCCAGTAAGTTGCGGACTGACTTAAATGAGCAGTTCTTC.

The V gene is TRBV7-2, the J gene TRBJ1-2; unclear D gene. CDR3 size: 12 residues. CDR1 and CDR2 from the germline V gene are SGHTA and FQGNSA. V was cut by 0 bases and J by 11 bases, with 10 bases left in between. The CDR3 sequence: CASSLAGMWYTF. CDR3 nucleotides: TGTGCCAGCAGCTTAGCGGGGATGTGGTACACCTTC.

DNA of the CDR3: TGCACCAGCAGCCATCCAGCGGGGGAACCTAGCACAGATACGCAGTATTTT. This codes for CTSSHPAGEPSTDTQYF. The V gene is TRBV1, the J gene TRBJ2-3; the D call in the table, TRBD2, was not verified against the DNA. TRBV1 is recorded as a pseudogene. There are 17 residues in the CDR3.

The chain uses TRBV28 and TRBJ2-3, with a weak D call TRBD1 (5 bases). This CDR3 contains 12 residues. V was cut by 3 bases and J by 7 bases, with 8 bases left in between. CDR1 is MDHEN, CDR2 SYDVKM, per germline. CDR3 bases: TGTGCCAGCAGTTTTGGGGCAAATACGCAGTATTTT. Amino acids: CASSFGANTQYF.

The chain is built from TRBV7-2 and TRBJ1-5; 9 positions match TRBD1. Germline CDR1 reads SGHTA; CDR2 reads FQGNSA. The CDR3 contains 14 residues. J gave up 5 bases and V 5 bases, and 4 bases lay outside the gene matches. CDR3 amino acids: CASSPYRGHQPQHF. As DNA, the CDR3 is TGTGCCAGCAGCCCCTACAGGGGGCATCAGCCCCAGCATTTT.

The chain's CDR3 is CASSKGDGGYNEQFF. The CDR3 DNA reads TGCGCCAGCAGCAAGGGGGACGGAGGTTACAATGAGCAGTTCTTC. V gene TRBV5-1 combines with J gene TRBJ2-1; D might be TRBD1 (6 bases). Germline V gene data show CDR1 as SGHRS and CDR2 as YFSETQ. The CDR3 is 15 residues long. Trimming stripped 4 bases from V and 4 bases from J, with 15 bases between.

This clone was detected only a few times. The rearrangement joins TRBV15 to TRBJ1-1; D might be TRBD1 (6 bases). Trimming took 2 bases from V and 5 from J, leaving 15 bases between them. The CDR3 extends over 15 amino acids. Germline CDR1 is LNHNV and CDR2 is YYDKDF (reference sequence). The CDR3 nucleotides are TGTGCCACCAGCAGATTACAGGGTTGGGGGACTGAAGCTTTCTTT. Translation: CATSRLQGWGTEAFF.

This clone is a singleton in its sample. The chain carries TRBV6-1 and TRBJ1-2; D is undetermined. Germline V gene sequence: CDR1 MNHNS, CDR2 SASEGT. V shed 7 bases and J shed 9 bases, with 15 bases lying between them. The CDR3 is 12 residues long. CDR3 DNA sequence: TGTGCCAGCATGGAGCCAGCCGAACGCTACACCTTC. Protein product: CASMEPAERYTF.

This clone appeared once. The V call is TRBV5-5, the J call TRBJ2-7; D call uncertain. The CDR3 consists of 14 residues. The V gene's germline CDR1 is SGHKS and CDR2 YYEKEE (reference sequence). V dropped 2 bases and J dropped 3 bases, with 12 bases sitting between them. CDR3 in DNA: TGTGCCAGCAGCTTAGGGCCTACAGTCTACGAGCAGTACTTC. This encodes CASSLGPTVYEQYF.

The V gene is TRBV27, the J gene TRBJ1-2; TRBD1 matches 8 bases. The CDR3 extends over 14 amino acids. Trimming cost V 6 bases and J 5 bases; bases outside gene matches: 8. CDR1 is MNHEY and CDR2 is SMNVEV in the germline V gene (reference sequence). The CDR3 loop reads CASRRTGKDYGYTF. In DNA form, the CDR3 reads TGTGCCAGCAGGAGGACAGGGAAAGATTATGGCTACACCTTC.

This chain links TRBV9 with TRBJ1-1, with D tentatively TRBD1 (5 bases). The germline V and J ends were trimmed by 4 bases and 7 bases, with 17 bases remaining between them. From germline, CDR1 is SGDLS and CDR2 YYNGEE. The CDR3 covers 14 residues. CDR3 sequence (DNA): TGTGCCAGCAGCCGGGACCAGGTGGTTAGTGAAGCTTTCTTT. It specifies CASSRDQVVSEAFF.

The chain is built from TRBV9 and TRBJ2-4; TRBD1 aligns across 8 bases. Germline CDR1 reads SGDLS; CDR2 reads YYNGEE. The trim removed 4 bases at V and 5 bases at J, leaving 5 bases unmatched. The CDR3 spans 14 residues. This CDR3 is CASSQSTGENIQYF. The CDR3 DNA follows: TGTGCCAGCAGCCAATCGACAGGGGAAAACATTCAGTACTTC.

The rearrangement joins TRBV4-3 to TRBJ1-5, with a possible D match to TRBD1 (6 bases). Germline CDR1 and CDR2: LGHNA and YSLEER. CDR3 length: 13 residues. Trimming left V 0 bases short and J 15 bases short, with 15 bases between. The CDR3 sequence is CASSQDIGGPVHF. The CDR3 DNA is TGCGCCAGCAGCCAAGATATCGGGGGCCCGGTGCATTTT.

This rearrangement joins TRBV5-1 to TRBJ2-7; D perhaps matches TRBD1 (5 bases). Looked up from germline, CDR1 is SGHRS and CDR2 is YFSETQ. The CDR3 is 15 amino acids. V lost 0 bases, J lost 7 bases, and 17 bases lay in between. The CDR3, as DNA: TGCGCCAGCAGCTTGGAGTGGGGCAGGGAAGGAGAGCAGTACTTC. This codes for CASSLEWGREGEQYF.

The rearrangement links TRBV25-1 to TRBJ2-3; D is unclear. With 3 bases removed from V and 0 bases from J, the gap between germline ends came to 7 bases. This CDR3 is 14 amino acids long. CDR1 and CDR2 from the germline V gene are MGHDK and SYGVNS. CDR3 bases: TGTGCCAGCAGTGACCCACCAAGCACAGATACGCAGTATTTT. Protein: CASSDPPSTDTQYF.

There are a few counts of this clone. The V call is TRBV7-9, the J call TRBJ1-1, with 7 bases lining up with TRBD1. CDR3 size: 16 residues. In germline, CDR1 is SEHNR, CDR2 FQNEAQ (reference sequence). Germline trimming cut 6 bases from V and 1 base from J; bases unmatched to any gene: 11. CDR3 loop: CASRPPPGTANTEAFF. Written as DNA, the CDR3 is TGTGCCAGCAGACCACCTCCCGGGACAGCGAACACTGAAGCTTTCTTT.

The J gene is TRBJ2-1, the V gene TRBV5-1; TRBD2 is a possible D gene (5 bases). This CDR3 has 15 amino acids. Trimming stripped 2 bases from V and 7 bases from J, with 16 bases between. Germline CDR1 SGHRS, CDR2 YFSETQ. CDR3 bases: TGCGCCAGCAGCTTTAGGACCGACCCGGGAAATGAGCAGTTCTTC. Its protein product is CASSFRTDPGNEQFF.

This chain uses TRBV5-6 with TRBJ2-5, with TRBD2 matching 10 bases. CDR3 size: 14 residues. CDR1 and CDR2 from the germline V gene are SGHDT and YYEEEE. J gave up 6 bases and V 4 bases, and 6 bases lay outside the gene matches. The CDR3, as DNA: TGTGCCAGCAGCCGTCCTAGCGGGGGACAGACCCAGTACTTC. Protein: CASSRPSGGQTQYF.

CDR3 bases: TGTGCCAGCAGTGACGGACAGGGGGTGAAGCCCCAGCATTTT. Its translation: CASSDGQGVKPQHF. The chain joins TRBV6-4 to TRBJ1-5; 10 nucleotides line up with TRBD1. J gave up 8 bases and V 2 bases, and 3 bases lay outside the gene matches. Germline V CDR1 and CDR2: MRHNA, SNTAGT. The CDR3 consists of 14 residues.

The J gene is TRBJ1-2, the V gene TRBV5-1; 7 bases match TRBD1. The CDR3 spans 14 residues. J gave up 8 bases and V 4 bases, and 11 bases lay outside the gene matches. The V gene's germline CDR1 is SGHRS and CDR2 YFSETQ. For the CDR3, the DNA is TGCGCCAGCAGCCAACTAGGACAGGTCGGGGGCTACACCTTC. Protein product: CASSQLGQVGGYTF.

Comment on this clone: Other DNA sequences of this sample code for an identical CDR3. The chain has TRBV15 and TRBJ2-7; 8 nucleotides agree with TRBD2. The CDR3 is 15 residues long. CDR1 and CDR2 from the germline V gene are LNHNV and YYDKDF (reference sequence). V lost 0 bases to trimming and J lost 1 base; unmatched junction nucleotides: 2. CDR3 nucleotides: TGTGCCACCAGCAGAGAGCGGGGGGATTCCTACGAGCAGTACTTC. As protein: CATSRERGDSYEQYF.

The chain uses TRBV6-5 and TRBJ1-1; D ambiguous. The CDR3 is 14 residues long. V was shortened by 0 bases and J by 3 bases, with 8 bases between the two germline ends. Germline V gene sequence: CDR1 MNHEY, CDR2 SVGAGI. The CDR3 coding sequence is TGTGCCAGCAGTTACTCGGGGTCCGACACTGAAGCTTTCTTT. Protein: CASSYSGSDTEAFF.

A remark on this clone: The CDR3 does not end in the conserved phenylalanine or tryptophan, so this is likely a read error. In nucleotides, the CDR3 is TGTGCCAGCAGTTCGGACGGCCAGCTACGAGGGCAGTACCTC. Translated, it gives CASSSDGQLRGQYL. This rearrangement joins TRBV5-8 to TRBJ2-7; D gene unclear. From germline, CDR1 is SGHTS and CDR2 YDEGEE. Trimming took off 5 bases at V and 9 bases at J, with 21 bases between the two ends. CDR3 length: 14 residues.

Worth noting for this clone: A junction end diverges from the germline sequence, so it may reflect a read error. V is TRBV11-3 and J is TRBJ2-1; 8 bases match TRBD1. Germline CDR1 is SGHNT and CDR2 is YENEEA. The CDR3 runs to 12 residues. CDR3 sequence (DNA): TGTGCCAGCAGCCCAAGACAGGGGCCCTCAGTCTTC. Translated, it gives CASSPRQGPSVF.

The gene calls are TRBV4-1 and TRBJ2-3, with D tentatively TRBD2 (6 bases). The CDR3 has 14 amino acids. The germline CDR1 and CDR2 sequences are MGHRA and YSYEKL. V lost 4 bases, J lost 5 bases, and 13 bases lay in between. In DNA form, the CDR3 reads TGCGCCAGCAGCCCGGGAGTAGGGATAGATACGCAGTATTTT. Encoded protein: CASSPGVGIDTQYF.

The chain links TRBV28 to TRBJ2-7, with a possible D match to TRBD1 (5 bases). The V and J ends lost 1 base and 4 bases respectively, with 14 bases between them. The CDR3 is 15 amino acids. CDR1 and CDR2 (germline): MDHEN, SYDVKM. DNA for the CDR3: TGTGCCAGCAGTTTATACCAGGGTGCAGGATACGAGCAGTACTTC. Encoded protein: CASSLYQGAGYEQYF.

The chain uses TRBV7-2 and TRBJ2-5, with D possibly TRBD2 on 6 matching bases. Germline V gives CDR1 SGHTA, CDR2 FQGNSA. The CDR3 extends over 15 amino acids. Between the trimmed V and J ends, which lost 3 bases and 5 bases, there was a span of 16 bases. CDR3 nucleotide sequence: TGTGCCAGCAGCTTGCACGACGCTGGGGGGGAGACCCAGTACTTC. Translating it yields CASSLHDAGGETQYF.